Listed below are T cell receptor beta chains from one sample, sequenced in a study of PD-L1 blockade in urothelial cancer. Produced via immunoSEQ multiplex PCR; TCRdb's table is partial and in-frame only. The table lists roughly 40,000 clones, roughly nine tenths of them singletons. The material sequenced was PBMCs, taken around atezolizumab (anti-PD-L1) treatment. Receptors originate from a man between 65 and 80 years old with urothelial cancer. Both conserved end residues are part of each CDR3. A D gene is named only where the DNA matches it firmly. Rows give clone size only sometimes, using once, few, many, or a class for an expanded clone.

clone_size	j_call	v_call	d_call	cdr3_aa	cdr3_nt
NA	TRBJ2-1	TRBV28	TRBD2	CASSSPGLTLNEQFF	TGTGCCAGCAGTTCGCCGGGACTAACCTTGAATGAGCAGTTCTTC
NA	TRBJ1-2	TRBV21-1	NA	CARMDRCYGYTF	TGTGCCAGAATGGACAGATGCTATGGCTACACCTTC
NA	TRBJ2-2	TRBV5-1	TRBD2	CASSISGSTGELFF	TGCGCCAGCAGCATTAGCGGGAGTACCGGGGAGCTGTTTTTT
NA	TRBJ1-2	TRBV5-1	NA	CASSLESASRVGYTF	TGCGCCAGCAGCTTGGAGTCGGCGAGCCGGGTTGGCTACACCTTC
NA	TRBJ1-1	TRBV29-1	NA	CSVIRGGVNTEAFF	TGCAGCGTTATCCGCGGGGGGGTAAACACTGAAGCTTTCTTT
NA	TRBJ2-7	TRBV10-3	NA	CAISESGGYEQYF	TGTGCCATCAGTGAGTCTGGCGGTTACGAGCAGTACTTC
once	TRBJ2-7	TRBV5-1	TRBD1	CASSSGTGAYEQYF	TGCGCCAGCAGCTCCGGGACAGGGGCCTACGAGCAGTACTTC
NA	TRBJ2-7	TRBV14	NA	CASSQDPGSYYEQYF	TGTGCCAGCAGCCAAGATCCGGGATCTTACTACGAGCAGTACTTC
NA	TRBJ2-7	TRBV2	NA	CASSPPGSSFYEQYF	TGTGCCAGCAGTCCCCCCGGGAGTTCTTTCTACGAGCAGTACTTC
NA	TRBJ1-2	TRBV5-4	TRBD1	CASSSDRGKVYGYTF	TGTGCCAGCAGCTCGGACAGGGGGAAGGTTTATGGCTACACCTTC
NA	TRBJ2-1	TRBV4-1	NA	CASSQETQSSSYNEQFF	TGCGCCAGCAGCCAAGAAACACAGAGTAGCTCCTACAATGAGCAGTTCTTC
NA	TRBJ1-3	TRBV5-1	NA	CASSLVTVLFGNTIYF	TGCGCCAGCAGCTTGGTTACAGTACTTTTTGGAAACACCATATATTTT
NA	TRBJ1-2	TRBV20-1	NA	CSARFGEGYTF	TGCAGTGCTAGATTCGGGGAGGGATACACCTTC
NA	TRBJ2-7	TRBV7-3	TRBD2	CASSLTSGSYEQYF	TGTGCCAGCAGCCTAACTAGCGGCTCCTACGAGCAGTACTTC
NA	TRBJ1-2	TRBV13	TRBD1	CASSERETGGAIGSGYGYTF	TGTGCCAGCAGCGAAAGGGAAACAGGGGGCGCGATAGGGTCGGGCTATGGCTACACCTTC
once	TRBJ2-3	TRBV4-1	NA	CASSQDLGRGFTDTQYF	TGCGCCAGCAGCCAAGATCTAGGCAGAGGATTCACAGATACGCAGTATTTT
NA	TRBJ2-1	TRBV25-1	TRBD2	CASRNLASGRHEQFF	TGTGCCAGCAGGAATCTGGCTAGCGGGAGACATGAGCAGTTCTTC
NA	TRBJ2-1	TRBV28	TRBD2	CASSHGLAGDRFF	TGTGCCAGCAGCCATGGACTAGCGGGGGACCGGTTCTTC
once	TRBJ2-7	TRBV4-1	TRBD2	CASSQEPFGSGSYEQYF	TGCGCCAGCAGCCAAGAGCCGTTCGGTAGCGGGAGCTACGAGCAGTACTTC
NA	TRBJ2-1	TRBV10-1	NA	CASRLGPNNEQFF	TGCGCCAGCAGACTAGGACCCAACAATGAGCAGTTCTTC
NA	TRBJ2-3	TRBV9	NA	CASSVAGVTDTQYF	TGTGCCAGCAGCGTAGCCGGGGTCACAGATACGCAGTATTTT
NA	TRBJ2-7	TRBV6-5	TRBD2	CASSRGGLEQYF	TGTGCCAGCAGCCGGGGGGGTCTCGAGCAGTACTTC
few	TRBJ1-5	TRBV19	NA	CASSFRAWPQHF	TGTGCCAGTAGTTTCAGAGCGTGGCCCCAGCATTTT
NA	TRBJ2-5	TRBV5-4	TRBD2	CASSSRRTSEETQYF	TGTGCCAGCAGCTCCCGGAGGACTAGCGAAGAGACCCAGTACTTC